This entry features one TCR beta chain sequence. The sample comes from a study of regulatory T cells in long-lasting Graves disease. HTBI primers from iRepertoire and Arm-PCR of CDR3 regions yielded the TCR beta libraries. Original methodology: Samples revealed 62 TRBV and 14 TRBJ segments. TCRdb fed the multiplex PCR reads into MiXCR, producing one record per CDR3 protein. The V and J calls and clone size come from TCRdb's table, not from the authors' own analysis. Among about 290,000 distinct CDR3 sequences listed, 20% to 25% were seen once. J was trimmed by 6 bases and V by 5 bases; bases with no gene match: 8. The CDR3 is 16 amino acids. The germline gives CDR1 SEHNR, CDR2 FQNEAQ (reference sequence). The sample's time point: persistent/refractory GD, antithyroid drugs over 5 years with positive TRAb. PBMC-extracted RNA yielded the TCR library.

This specimen consisted of peripheral blood mononuclear cells (PBMCs), obtained when the disease was refractory, from a patient treated with antithyroid drugs. This TCR was sampled from a female donor with Graves disease. The chain combines TRBV7-9 with TRBJ2-2; 11 bases agree with TRBD1. Here the CDR3 DNA reads TGTGCCAGCAGCCACCGGACAGGGGGCGAATCCGGGGAGCTGTTTTTT. This encodes CASSHRTGGESGELFF.